These 31 T cell receptor beta chains came from one sample sequenced in a study of blood T cell repertoires in COVID-19. Repertoires were generated with immunoSEQ multiplex PCR, while TCRdb's copy carries only in-frame clones and drops some. The sample lists roughly 330,000 clones; around 86% were seen once. The sample was peripheral blood. Receptor source: a woman aged 45-65 years with acute or convalescent COVID-19.

Details on this clone: One end of the junction fails to match germline, which may point to a read error. The chain combines TRBV16 with TRBJ1-2; no firm D call. CDR3 size: 12 residues. Germline CDR1 and CDR2: KGHSY and FQNENV. CDR3 amino acids: CASSQRGYGYTF. CDR3 sequence (DNA): TGTGCCAGTAGCCAGCGAGGATATGGCTACACCTTC. The entire variable domain, with the rest obtained from reference TRBV16 and TRBJ1-2, is as follows: GEEVAQTPKHLVRGEGQKAKLYCAPIKGHSYVFWYQQVLKNEFKFLISFQNENVFDETGMPKERFSAKCLPNSPCSLEIQATKLEDSAVYFCASSQRGYGYTFGSGTRLTVV.

The V call is TRBV7-9, the J call TRBJ1-1; 8 bases match TRBD1. Per the germline V gene, CDR1 is SEHNR and CDR2 is FQNEAQ (reference sequence). The CDR3 loop spans 14 amino acids. Losses at the gene ends were 5 bases for V and 4 bases for J; bases not matched to a gene: 6. This chain's CDR3 is CASSLRGLGTEAFF. CDR3 DNA sequence: TGTGCCAGCAGCCTCAGGGGGCTCGGCACTGAAGCTTTCTTT.

V gene TRBV4-3 combines with J gene TRBJ2-2; D unresolved. This CDR3 is 13 amino acids long. The V gene's germline CDR1 is LGHNA and CDR2 YSLEER. Trimming cost V 0 bases and J 5 bases, with 4 bases left between them. The CDR3 bases are TGCGCCAGCAGCCAAGACAGGACCGGGGAGCTGTTTTTT. This encodes CASSQDRTGELFF.

This chain uses TRBV28 with TRBJ2-7; no clear D. This CDR3 has 12 amino acids. Germline assignment: CDR1 MDHEN and CDR2 SYDVKM. Deletions cut 7 bases from V and 0 bases from J, with 7 bases between. The CDR3 here is CASMGASYEQYF. CDR3 DNA sequence: TGTGCCAGCATGGGCGCCTCCTACGAGCAGTACTTC.

Details on this clone: At one boundary the junction diverges from the germline segment, which might be a read error. The chain uses TRBV7-8 and TRBJ1-5; D is perhaps TRBD1 (5 bases). Per germline, CDR1 SGHVS and CDR2 FQNEAQ. The CDR3 extends over 15 amino acids. The CDR3 bases are TGTGCCAGCAGCTTAGAGCGACAGTTCAATCAGCCTCAGCATTTT. Its protein is CASSLERQFNQPQHF.

V gene TRBV6-6 combines with J gene TRBJ2-7; no definite D call. CDR1 MNHNY and CDR2 SVGAGI come from the germline V gene (reference sequence). The V end lost 2 bases, the J end lost 4 bases, and 6 bases lay between the germline ends. This CDR3 region has 12 residues. This CDR3 reads CASSYPTYEQYF. CDR3 coding DNA: TGTGCCAGCAGTTACCCCACTTACGAGCAGTACTTC.

The CDR3 DNA sequence: TGTGCCAGCAGCCCTTGGGCGGGGAACACTGAAGCTTTCTTT. Translated, it gives CASSPWAGNTEAFF. The genes are TRBV7-3 and TRBJ1-1; D is uncertain. Germline CDR1 and CDR2: SGHTA and FQGTGA. The CDR3 is 14 amino acids. Trimming shortened V by 5 bases and J by 1 base, and 11 bases separated the two germline ends.

This chain joins TRBV28 and TRBJ1-1; 7 bases map to TRBD1. The CDR3 spans 14 residues. The germline V gene has CDR1 MDHEN and CDR2 SYDVKM. The V and J ends lost 5 bases and 1 base, in that order; junction bases with no gene match: 4. The CDR3 sequence is CASSPGGKNTEAFF. CDR3 nucleotides: TGTGCCAGCAGTCCAGGGGGTAAGAACACTGAAGCTTTCTTT.

This chain joins TRBV5-4 and TRBJ1-6, with 11 bases fitting TRBD1. Germline V gene sequence: CDR1 SGHNT, CDR2 YYREEE (reference sequence). The length of the CDR3 is 14 residues. With V trimmed by 3 bases and J by 9 bases, 2 bases remained unmatched. The CDR3: CASSWDRGGSPLHF. CDR3 DNA sequence: TGTGCCAGCAGCTGGGACAGGGGGGGTTCACCCCTCCACTTT.

The chain combines TRBV28 with TRBJ1-5, with D possibly TRBD1 on 5 matching bases. The CDR3 spans 14 residues. Germline V gives CDR1 MDHEN, CDR2 SYDVKM. V was clipped by 3 bases and J by 4 bases, with 10 bases between them. The DNA for the CDR3 is TGTGCCAGCAGTTTCCCCAGGGCAAATCAGCCCCAGCATTTT. Residues: CASSFPRANQPQHF. The full variable domain, in which reference TRBV28 and TRBJ1-5 provide the parts outside the CDR3, is DVKVTQSSRYLVKRTGEKVFLECVQDMDHENMFWYRQDPGLGLRLIYFSYDVKMKEKGDIPEGYSVSREKKERFSLILESASTNQTSMYLCASSFPRANQPQHFGDGTRLSIL.

This clone was observed a single time. The chain couples TRBV27 to TRBJ1-2, with D perhaps TRBD1 (5 bases). Germline loops: CDR1 MNHEY, CDR2 SMNVEV (reference sequence). V shed 6 bases and J shed 3 bases, with 14 bases lying between them. This CDR3 comprises 14 residues. The chain's CDR3 is CASRPSGGYYGYTF. The CDR3 DNA reads TGTGCCAGCAGACCCAGTGGGGGGTACTATGGCTACACCTTC.

CDR3 residues: CSVDSTASWGSTF. The CDR3 nucleotides read TGCAGCGTTGATTCGACAGCCTCGTGGGGAAGCACCTTC. V is TRBV29-1 and J is TRBJ1-2; D possibly corresponds to TRBD1 (5 bases). CDR3 length: 13 residues. Germline CDR1 is SQVTM and CDR2 is ANQGSEA. V was cut by 3 bases and J by 13 bases, with 21 bases left in between.

The genes are TRBV7-9 and TRBJ1-4; D unclear. CDR1 is SEHNR, CDR2 FQNEAQ, per germline (reference sequence). Deletions cut 10 bases from V and 2 bases from J, with 14 bases between. This CDR3 comprises 14 residues. The CDR3 DNA reads as TGTGCCACGGAGTCACAATGGACTAATGAAAAACTGTTTTTT. Protein: CATESQWTNEKLFF.

The V and J genes are TRBV27 and TRBJ1-6, with D unclear. Germline loops: CDR1 MNHEY, CDR2 SMNVEV (reference sequence). The CDR3 spans 17 residues. The V gene lost 7 bases and the J gene lost 1 base, with 17 bases spanning the gap. Written as DNA, the CDR3 is TGTGCCAGCAAAGACCCCTTCGACATTTCCTATAATTCACCCCTCCACTTT. Translating it yields CASKDPFDISYNSPLHF.

The rearrangement uses TRBV28 and TRBJ2-4; tentatively, D is TRBD2 (6 bases). The CDR3 contains 15 residues. Germline V gene lookup returns CDR1 MDHEN and CDR2 SYDVKM. Trimming shortened V by 8 bases and J by 0 bases, and 14 bases separated the two germline ends. The CDR3 loop reads CASGGRPLAKNIQYF. For the CDR3, the DNA is TGTGCCAGCGGGGGGAGACCCTTAGCCAAAAACATTCAGTACTTC.

This chain uses TRBV13 with TRBJ2-7; the D is unclear. V lost 2 bases and J lost 0, with 5 bases in between. The CDR3 has 13 amino acids. In germline, CDR1 is PRHDT, CDR2 FYEKMQ (reference sequence). The CDR3 sequence: CASSLLRSYEQYF. The CDR3 region has the DNA TGTGCCAGCAGCTTACTGCGCTCCTACGAGCAGTACTTC.

The chain recombines TRBV18 with TRBJ2-2; the match to TRBD2 covers 9 bases. The junction had 8 bases not matched to a gene; V was cut back by 8 bases and J by 4 bases. The CDR3 extends over 15 amino acids. Germline CDR1 is KGHSH and CDR2 is LQKENI. CDR3 DNA: TGTGCCAGCCCAAGGGGGACTAGCAGCACCGGGGAGCTGTTTTTT. Residues: CASPRGTSSTGELFF. Looking up the rest from reference TRBV18 and TRBJ2-2 gives the full variable domain: NAGVMQNPRHLVRRRGQEARLRCSPMKGHSHVYWYRQLPEEGLKFMVYLQKENIIDESGMPKERFSAEFPKEGPSILRIQQVVRGDSAAYFCASPRGTSSTGELFFGEGSRLTVL.

The rearrangement uses TRBV27 and TRBJ1-5, with TRBD1 matching over 9 bases. The V segment lost 2 bases and the J segment 2 bases; nucleotides outside the gene matches: 7. Germline V gene data show CDR1 as MNHEY and CDR2 as SMNVEV (reference sequence). The CDR3 consists of 17 residues. The CDR3 nucleotides are TGTGCCAGCAGTTTAAGGGGACAGGGTGGTGGCAATCAGCCCCAGCATTTT. Protein: CASSLRGQGGGNQPQHF.

This CDR3 is CSVGTGHEKLFF. CDR3 nucleotides: TGCAGCGTTGGGACAGGGCATGAAAAACTGTTTTTT. The chain couples TRBV29-1 to TRBJ1-4; 8 bases match TRBD1. Germline assignment: CDR1 SQVTM and CDR2 ANQGSEA. The CDR3 is 12 residues long. The J segment lost 6 bases and the V segment lost 4 bases, leaving 1 base of the junction unmatched.

The chain recombines TRBV28 with TRBJ2-5; 7 bases are shared with TRBD2. Looked up from germline, CDR1 is MDHEN and CDR2 is SYDVKM. CDR3 size: 14 residues. The V segment lost 4 bases and the J segment 4 bases; nucleotides outside the gene matches: 6. Written as DNA, the CDR3 is TGTGCCAGCAGTTCTGGGGGAGGGTCAGAGACCCAGTACTTC. This codes for CASSSGGGSETQYF. Using reference TRBV28 and TRBJ2-5 for the parts outside the CDR3, the full variable domain is DVKVTQSSRYLVKRTGEKVFLECVQDMDHENMFWYRQDPGLGLRLIYFSYDVKMKEKGDIPEGYSVSREKKERFSLILESASTNQTSMYLCASSSGGGSETQYFGPGTRLLVL.

This chain joins TRBV6-6 and TRBJ2-7; possibly TRBD2 for D (7 bases). V was cut by 0 bases and J by 9 bases, with 18 bases left in between. CDR1 MNHNY and CDR2 SVGAGI come from the germline V gene (reference sequence). This CDR3 spans 15 amino acids. CDR3 protein: CASSYSRGGFYGQYF. The CDR3 DNA is TGTGCCAGCAGTTACTCCAGGGGAGGGTTTTATGGGCAGTACTTC.

V is TRBV11-3 and J is TRBJ1-1, with a possible D match to TRBD1 (5 bases). The CDR3 spans 13 residues. Germline V gene data show CDR1 as SGHNT and CDR2 as YENEEA. V gave up 1 base and J gave up 3 bases, with 6 bases separating them. CDR3 bases: TGTGCCAGCAGCTTAGGACAGTACACTGAAGCTTTCTTT. This encodes CASSLGQYTEAFF. Full variable domain (rest looked up from reference TRBV11-3 and TRBJ1-1): EAGVVQSPRYKIIEKKQPVAFWCNPISGHNTLYWYLQNLGQGPELLIRYENEEAVDDSQLPKDRFSAERLKGVDSTLKIQPAELGDSAVYLCASSLGQYTEAFFGQGTRLTVV.

The V call is TRBV27, the J call TRBJ2-7; 10 nucleotides agree with TRBD1. CDR3 size: 16 residues. The germline CDR1 and CDR2 sequences are MNHEY and SMNVEV (reference sequence). J gave up 1 base and V 3 bases, and 6 bases lay outside the gene matches. Here the CDR3 reads CASSFRTGQGSYEQYF. The CDR3 DNA is TGTGCCAGCAGTTTCCGGACGGGACAGGGGTCCTACGAGCAGTACTTC.

The rearrangement uses TRBV28 and TRBJ2-3, with TRBD2 matching over 9 bases. This CDR3 comprises 15 residues. V gave up 2 bases and J gave up 2 bases; unmatched junction bases: 2. The germline V gene encodes CDR1 MDHEN and CDR2 SYDVKM. CDR3 nucleotide sequence: TGTGCCAGCAGTTTAGCGGGGGGGTACACAGATACGCAGTATTTT. Translated: CASSLAGGYTDTQYF.

This chain links TRBV27 with TRBJ1-5; the D is unclear. Germline values: CDR1 MNHEY, CDR2 SMNVEV (reference sequence). The V end was cut by 5 bases, the J end by 12 bases, with 20 bases between. This CDR3 has 14 amino acids. This CDR3 reads CASSLRGGRGNQHF. The CDR3 DNA follows: TGTGCCAGCAGTCTCCGCGGAGGCAGAGGAAACCAGCATTTT.

V is TRBV3-1 (or the pseudogene TRBV3-2) and J is TRBJ2-7; 12 nucleotides agree with TRBD2. The CDR3 is made up of 15 amino acids. V lost 4 bases and J lost 5; bases outside the gene matches: 6. Per the germline V gene, CDR1 is LGHDT and CDR2 is YNNKEL (reference sequence). CDR3 residues: CASSRGLAGWDEQYF. In DNA form, the CDR3 reads TGTGCCAGCAGCCGCGGACTAGCGGGATGGGACGAGCAGTACTTC.

This clone has just one count. This chain uses TRBV28 with TRBJ1-4; weak D call: TRBD1 (6 bases). Germline V gives CDR1 MDHEN, CDR2 SYDVKM. V was trimmed by 9 bases and J by 8 bases, leaving 19 bases between them. This CDR3 has 14 amino acids. This CDR3 is CASKTDSSREKLFF. The CDR3 coding sequence is TGTGCCAGTAAGACGGACAGCTCTAGGGAAAAACTGTTTTTT. Full variable domain (rest looked up from reference TRBV28 and TRBJ1-4): DVKVTQSSRYLVKRTGEKVFLECVQDMDHENMFWYRQDPGLGLRLIYFSYDVKMKEKGDIPEGYSVSREKKERFSLILESASTNQTSMYLCASKTDSSREKLFFGSGTQLSVL.

The chain employs TRBV7-9 and TRBJ2-7; TRBD1 agrees at 9 bases. With 5 bases clipped from V and 12 bases from J, the junction kept 11 bases outside the gene matches. This CDR3 spans 13 amino acids. Germline V gene data show CDR1 as SEHNR and CDR2 as FQNEAQ (reference sequence). The CDR3: CASSPGTGNTPYF. The CDR3 DNA follows: TGTGCCAGCAGCCCTGGGACAGGGAACACCCCGTACTTC. Combining the CDR3 with reference TRBV7-9 and TRBJ2-7 gives the whole variable domain DTGVSQNPRHKITKRGQNVTFRCDPISEHNRLYWYRQTLGQGPEFLTYFQNEAQLEKSRLLSDRFSAERPKGSFSTLEIQRTEQGDSAMYLCASSPGTGNTPYFGPGTRLTVT.

The rearrangement joins TRBV7-9 to TRBJ2-1, with TRBD1 matching 9 bases. CDR3 size: 14 residues. Germline V gene data show CDR1 as SEHNR and CDR2 as FQNEAQ (reference sequence). Trimming cost V 5 bases and J 7 bases; bases outside gene matches: 6. CDR3 DNA sequence: TGTGCCAGCAGCCCAACAGGGGGCGGGAATGAGCAGTTCTTC. Translating gives CASSPTGGGNEQFF.

The V gene is TRBV5-1, the J gene TRBJ2-7, with D unclear. Germline V gives CDR1 SGHRS, CDR2 YFSETQ. Trimming cost V 0 bases and J 2 bases, with 9 bases left between them. There are 14 residues in the CDR3. The CDR3 bases are TGCGCCAGCAGCTTGGTGCAGAATACCTACGAGCAGTACTTC. This translates into CASSLVQNTYEQYF.

V and J are TRBV18 and TRBJ2-2; no clear D. Germline V gene data show CDR1 as KGHSH and CDR2 as LQKENI. Trimming removed 3 bases from V and 5 bases from J, with 13 bases in between. CDR3 length: 15 amino acids. Here the CDR3 reads CASSPQSEPTGELFF. For the CDR3, the DNA is TGTGCCAGCTCACCGCAGAGCGAACCGACCGGGGAGCTGTTTTTT.